This T cell receptor (gamma chain) derives from a study of gamma-delta T cells after stem cell transplantation. TCRdb re-called the RT-PCR reads via CATT. The table records some 1,800 gamma-chain clones, over 15% of them present only once. The CDR3 has 11 amino acids. The trim removed 4 bases at V and 7 bases at J, leaving 4 bases unmatched. Germline lookup yields CDR1 EGSTGY and CDR2 YDSYTSSV. This clonotype was obtained from a human donor. It is not recorded whose cells these are; they may come from a transplant donor. The sequencing input was gamma-delta T cells. The chain uses TRGV4 and TRGJ1 or TRGJ2. The CDR3 protein is CATWDEYKKLF. The DNA of the CDR3 is TGTGCCACCTGGGACGAGTATAAGAAACTCTTT.